The 20 T cell receptor beta chains below were found in one sample sequenced in a study of blood T cell repertoires in COVID-19. Only in-frame clones appear in the TCRdb table, and some are missing; sequencing was by immunoSEQ multiplex PCR. The sample consists of about 280,000 clones, around 90% of them appearing once. The sequencing sample was made of peripheral blood. The receptors here all came from a man aged 50-60 years with acute or convalescent COVID-19.

The rearrangement uses TRBV7-2 and TRBJ2-1; 7 bases align to TRBD2. CDR1 is SGHTA, CDR2 FQGNSA, per germline. CDR3 size: 14 residues. The junction had 5 bases not matched to a gene; V was cut back by 3 bases and J by 6 bases. The CDR3: CASSLHRGGNEQFF. For the CDR3, the DNA is TGTGCCAGCAGCTTGCACCGCGGGGGCAATGAGCAGTTCTTC.

The rearrangement links TRBV19 to TRBJ2-1; TRBD2 is a possible D gene (6 bases). Germline CDR1 LNHDA, CDR2 SQIVND (reference sequence). Trimming stripped 7 bases from V and 5 bases from J, with 12 bases between. The CDR3 covers 13 residues. CDR3 sequence: CASTPGEHNEQFF. Here the CDR3 DNA reads TGTGCCAGTACCCCGGGGGAACACAATGAGCAGTTCTTC.

The rearrangement uses TRBV7-9 and TRBJ2-1; D is ambiguous. The V gene's germline CDR1 is SEHNR and CDR2 FQNEAQ (reference sequence). Trimming pared 2 bases from V and 7 bases from J, leaving 9 bases between. The CDR3 loop spans 13 amino acids. This CDR3 reads CASSLPGWNEQFF. The CDR3 region has the DNA TGTGCCAGCAGCTTACCGGGTTGGAATGAGCAGTTCTTC.

About this clone itself: Given a much more abundant clone one base away, this may be a read error. DNA for the CDR3: TGTGCCAGCAGCCAAACAGACACCGGGGAGCTGTTTTTT. It specifies CASSQTDTGELFF. This rearrangement joins TRBV12-3 or TRBV12-4 to TRBJ2-2; D not resolved. This CDR3 is 13 amino acids long. The V and J ends lost 6 bases and 3 bases respectively, with 8 bases between them.

This rearrangement joins TRBV2 to TRBJ2-7; TRBD1 agrees at 12 bases. Germline-derived CDR1 and CDR2 are SNHLY and FYNNEI. The CDR3 contains 15 residues. The ends lost 6 bases at V and 4 bases at J; junction bases unmatched: 7. The CDR3 region has the DNA TGTGCCAGCAGGAGAGGGACAGGGGGCTTTTACGAGCAGTACTTC. Protein product: CASRRGTGGFYEQYF. The complete variable domain, with remaining parts taken from reference TRBV2 and TRBJ2-7, reads EPEVTQTPSHQVTQMGQEVILRCVPISNHLYFYWYRQILGQKVEFLVSFYNNEISEKSEIFDDQFSVERPDGSNFTLKIRSTKLEDSAMYFCASRRGTGGFYEQYFGPGTRLTVT.

This clone was seen just once. The J gene is TRBJ2-7, the V gene TRBV29-1; no clear D. Germline V CDR1 and CDR2: SQVTM, ANQGSEA. The CDR3 is 13 residues long. V lost 1 base, J lost 1 base, and 8 bases lay in between. The CDR3 nucleotides are TGCAGCGTTGAAGGTGGCCAGTCCTACGAGCAGTACTTC. The encoded protein is CSVEGGQSYEQYF.

In this sample, this clone turned up once. This rearrangement joins TRBV9 to TRBJ2-2; D possibly corresponds to TRBD1 (7 bases). The CDR3 runs to 16 residues. Germline V gene sequence: CDR1 SGDLS, CDR2 YYNGEE. The germline V and J ends were trimmed by 0 bases and 6 bases, with 15 bases remaining between them. The CDR3 is CASSVGPGGSSGELFF. DNA for the CDR3: TGTGCCAGCAGCGTAGGCCCAGGGGGGTCGTCCGGGGAGCTGTTTTTT.

The rearrangement joins TRBV6-5 to TRBJ2-3; D possibly corresponds to TRBD2 (5 bases). The V and J ends lost 4 bases and 4 bases respectively, with 15 bases between them. The length of the CDR3 is 15 residues. Germline V gives CDR1 MNHEY, CDR2 SVGAGI. CDR3 loop: CASSFGLKSADTQYF. CDR3 DNA sequence: TGTGCCAGCAGTTTCGGACTGAAATCGGCAGATACGCAGTATTTT.

The chain has TRBV5-5 and TRBJ2-5; D is perhaps TRBD1 (6 bases). Trimming took off 1 base at V and 5 bases at J, with 15 bases between the two ends. Germline lookup yields CDR1 SGHKS and CDR2 YYEKEE (reference sequence). This CDR3 is 15 amino acids long. CDR3 amino acids: CASSLSSGVDETQYF. CDR3 sequence (DNA): TGTGCCAGCAGCTTGAGCTCAGGGGTGGACGAGACCCAGTACTTC.

This clone was found a few times. The chain is built from TRBV19 and TRBJ1-1; TRBD1 matches 7 bases. Germline V lookup: CDR1 LNHDA, CDR2 SQIVND (reference sequence). V lost 5 bases, J lost 1 base, and 1 base stayed unmatched. CDR3 size: 13 residues. This chain's CDR3 is CASSGTANTEAFF. CDR3 nucleotide sequence: TGTGCCAGTAGTGGGACAGCGAACACTGAAGCTTTCTTT.

The chain has TRBV9 and TRBJ1-6, with D hard to call. This CDR3 is built from 13 residues. Germline CDR1 SGDLS, CDR2 YYNGEE. V shed 2 bases and J shed 6 bases, with 6 bases lying between them. The CDR3 sequence is CASSVALNSPLHF. CDR3 DNA: TGTGCCAGCAGCGTTGCACTTAATTCACCCCTCCACTTT.

J is TRBJ1-3 and V is TRBV30; 7 positions match TRBD1. The CDR3 loop spans 14 amino acids. Germline CDR1 is GTSNPN and CDR2 is SVGIG (reference sequence). The V segment lost 2 bases and the J segment 4 bases; nucleotides outside the gene matches: 5. The CDR3, as DNA: TGTGCCTGGAGTTCAGGGGGGCCCGGAAACACCATATATTTT. Translated: CAWSSGGPGNTIYF.

The chain employs TRBV5-6 and TRBJ1-5; D possibly corresponds to TRBD1 (5 bases). V lost 4 bases, J lost 5 bases, and 10 bases lay in between. The CDR3 has 13 amino acids. CDR1 is SGHDT and CDR2 is YYEEEE in the germline V gene. For the CDR3, the DNA is TGTGCCAGCAGCGCCAGGGAATATCAGCCCCAGCATTTT. Translating it yields CASSAREYQPQHF.

The chain joins TRBV19 to TRBJ1-1, with D possibly matching TRBD1 (6 bases). Looked up from germline, CDR1 is LNHDA and CDR2 is SQIVND (reference sequence). The CDR3 consists of 15 residues. Trimming took 5 bases from V and 3 from J, leaving 16 bases between them. CDR3 amino acids: CASSAAGGADTEAFF. The CDR3 DNA reads TGTGCCAGTAGTGCCGCGGGGGGGGCGGACACTGAAGCTTTCTTT.

The rearrangement joins TRBV5-1 to TRBJ2-3; 14 positions agree with TRBD2. The CDR3 sequence is 15 residues long. J gave up 8 bases and V 4 bases, and 6 bases lay outside the gene matches. Germline CDR1 and CDR2: SGHRS and YFSETQ. The CDR3 bases are TGCGCCAGCAGCAAAGGGACTAGCGGGGGCCCTACGCAGTATTTT. Its translation is CASSKGTSGGPTQYF.

A word on this clone: Other nucleotide sequences from this sample produce the same CDR3. The J gene is TRBJ1-1, the V gene TRBV6-5, with unresolved D. Trimming removed 6 bases from V and 4 bases from J, with 6 bases in between. Germline assignment: CDR1 MNHEY and CDR2 SVGAGI. The CDR3 has 11 residues. The CDR3 protein is CASRGGTEAFF. Here the CDR3 DNA reads TGTGCCAGCAGGGGAGGCACTGAAGCTTTCTTT.

This chain uses TRBV9 with TRBJ1-1, with 7 bases identical to TRBD1. Germline values: CDR1 SGDLS, CDR2 YYNGEE. V gave up 2 bases and J gave up 6 bases; unmatched junction bases: 13. The CDR3 is 16 residues long. CDR3 region: CASSVLGQEAGAEAFF. As DNA, the CDR3 is TGTGCCAGCAGCGTCTTAGGACAGGAGGCTGGCGCTGAAGCTTTCTTT.

The CDR3 here is CASSFLQGGEKLFF. CDR3 coding DNA: TGTGCCAGCAGTTTCTTACAGGGAGGGGAGAAACTGTTTTTT. V usage is TRBV27 and J usage is TRBJ1-4; D is possibly TRBD1 (6 bases). CDR3 length: 14 amino acids. Germline V lookup: CDR1 MNHEY, CDR2 SMNVEV (reference sequence). Trimming cost V 3 bases and J 11 bases, with 16 bases left between them.

The rearrangement links TRBV4-1 to TRBJ1-5; TRBD1 aligns across 8 bases. The length of the CDR3 is 16 residues. V trimming: 0 bases; J trimming: 7 bases; junction bases outside the gene matches: 8. The germline CDR1 and CDR2 sequences are MGHRA and YSYEKL. CDR3 sequence (DNA): TGCGCCAGCAGCCAAGATTCAGGACAGGGTAGGCAGCCCCAGCATTTT. Translating it yields CASSQDSGQGRQPQHF.

The chain is built from TRBV30 and TRBJ2-5; TRBD2 might be the D (6 bases). The CDR3 totals 13 residues. Germline CDR1 is GTSNPN and CDR2 is SVGIG (reference sequence). Deletions cut 6 bases from V and 5 bases from J, with 16 bases between. CDR3 bases: TGTGCCTGTGGATCCATGGGAGGCGAGACCCAGTACTTC. This encodes CACGSMGGETQYF.